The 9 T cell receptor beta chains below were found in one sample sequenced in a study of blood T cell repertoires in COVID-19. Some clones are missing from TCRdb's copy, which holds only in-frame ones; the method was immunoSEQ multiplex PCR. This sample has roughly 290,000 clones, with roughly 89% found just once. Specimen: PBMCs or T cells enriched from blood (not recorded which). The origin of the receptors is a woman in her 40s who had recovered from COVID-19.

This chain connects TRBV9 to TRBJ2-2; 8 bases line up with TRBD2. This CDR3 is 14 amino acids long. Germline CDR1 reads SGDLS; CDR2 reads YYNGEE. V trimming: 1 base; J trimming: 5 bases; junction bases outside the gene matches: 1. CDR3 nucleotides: TGTGCCAGCAGCGTAACGGGGGGGACCGGGGAGCTGTTTTTT. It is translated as CASSVTGGTGELFF.

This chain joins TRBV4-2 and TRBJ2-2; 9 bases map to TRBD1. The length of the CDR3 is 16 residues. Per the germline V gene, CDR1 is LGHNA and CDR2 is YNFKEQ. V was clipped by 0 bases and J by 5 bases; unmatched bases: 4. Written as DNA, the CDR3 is TGTGCCAGCAGCCAAGACGGGACAGGGAGAACCGGGGAGCTGTTTTTT. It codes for CASSQDGTGRTGELFF.

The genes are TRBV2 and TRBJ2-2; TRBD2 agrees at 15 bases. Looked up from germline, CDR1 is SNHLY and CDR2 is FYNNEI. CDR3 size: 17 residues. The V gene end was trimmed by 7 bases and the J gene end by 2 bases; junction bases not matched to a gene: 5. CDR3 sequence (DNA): TGTGCCAGCACCAAGGGACTAGCGGGAGGAAACACCGGGGAGCTGTTTTTT. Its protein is CASTKGLAGGNTGELFF.

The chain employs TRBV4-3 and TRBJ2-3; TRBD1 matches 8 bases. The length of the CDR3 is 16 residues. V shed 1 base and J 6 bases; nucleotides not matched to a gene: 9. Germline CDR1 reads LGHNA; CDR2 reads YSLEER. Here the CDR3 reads CASSQVGAGQEDTQYF. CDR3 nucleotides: TGCGCCAGCAGCCAAGTGGGCGCGGGACAGGAGGATACGCAGTATTTT.

The CDR3 DNA sequence: TGCGCCAGCAGCCATCCCCCGGGAGGGCCTTTACAGTTCTTC. It is translated as CASSHPPGGPLQFF. The genes are TRBV4-1 and TRBJ2-1; 8 bases are a match to TRBD2. Per germline, CDR1 MGHRA and CDR2 YSYEKL. V lost 3 bases and J lost 13; bases outside the gene matches: 11. The CDR3 is made up of 14 amino acids.

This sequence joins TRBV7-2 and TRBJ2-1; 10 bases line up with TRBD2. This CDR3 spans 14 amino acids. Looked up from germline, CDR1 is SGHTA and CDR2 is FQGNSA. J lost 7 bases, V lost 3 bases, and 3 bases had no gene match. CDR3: CASSLGTSVNEQFF. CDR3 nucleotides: TGTGCCAGCAGCTTGGGGACTAGCGTTAATGAGCAGTTCTTC.

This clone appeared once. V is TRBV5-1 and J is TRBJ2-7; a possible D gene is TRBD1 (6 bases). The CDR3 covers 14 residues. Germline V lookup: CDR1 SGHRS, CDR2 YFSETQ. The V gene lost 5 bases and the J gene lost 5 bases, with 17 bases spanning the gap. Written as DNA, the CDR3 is TGCGCCAGCAGTTACAGGGACGCTGGTGACGAGCAGTACTTC. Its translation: CASSYRDAGDEQYF.

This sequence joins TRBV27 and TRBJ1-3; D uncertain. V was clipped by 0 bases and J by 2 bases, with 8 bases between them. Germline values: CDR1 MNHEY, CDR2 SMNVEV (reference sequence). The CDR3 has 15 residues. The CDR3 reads CASSLSGGTGNTIYF. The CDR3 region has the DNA TGTGCCAGCAGTTTATCAGGCGGGACTGGAAACACCATATATTTT.

Here the CDR3 reads CASSPPGQGATEAFF. In DNA, the CDR3 is TGTGCCAGCTCACCACCGGGACAGGGGGCCACTGAAGCTTTCTTT. The chain has TRBV18 and TRBJ1-1, with 12 positions matching TRBD1. V gave up 0 bases and J gave up 4 bases; unmatched junction bases: 0. The CDR3 totals 15 residues. The V gene's germline CDR1 is KGHSH and CDR2 LQKENI.